The present T cell receptor (beta chain) was sequenced within a study of blood T cell repertoires in COVID-19. Study-wide background: Sample material is recorded as cDNA or gDNA derived from T cells, B-cell-depleted T cells, or PBMCs.

The ends were cut back, 10 bases at V and 1 base at J, with 8 bases in the middle. The CDR3 is made up of 11 amino acids. Germline loops: CDR1 SGHKS, CDR2 YYEKEE (reference sequence). Original methodology: Scientists estimated how many nucleated cells there were by amplifying reference gene primers. The table came from immunoSEQ multiplex PCR; TCRdb's copy has only in-frame clones and leaves some out. The DNA gave D and trimming, while V, J and clone size come from that table. Altogether about 210,000 clones are present, approximately 84% being singletons, with the ten largest covering approximately 8.1%.

The chain combines TRBV5-5 with TRBJ1-1; D may be TRBD1 (5 bases). This clonotype originated in a woman in her fifties or sixties with active or convalescent COVID-19. Specimen: peripheral blood. CDR3 protein: CASQENTEAFF. The DNA for the CDR3 is TGTGCCTCACAGGAGAACACTGAAGCTTTCTTT.